The sequence of this T cell receptor (beta chain) was determined in a study of cytomegalovirus exposure and HLA in healthy donors. Study information: The 550 to 700 first-cohort repertoires and the approximately 130 validation repertoires shared the same platform, a later analysis reported.

This clone was picked up one time. Its specificity is not known. Germline V CDR1 and CDR2: GTSNPN, SVGIG (reference sequence). Trimming took off 2 bases at V and 4 bases at J, with 11 bases between the two ends. CDR3 length: 13 residues. The table came from immunoSEQ multiplex PCR; TCRdb's copy has only in-frame clones and leaves some out. The data hold approximately 280,000 clones, with roughly 85% observed a single time. Whole-study results and caveats: One later analysis, an examination of the approximately 130 validation repertoires, found that first-cohort TCR clusters tended to co-occur in them. Usually a TCR sequence was rare, but some public TCRs were found in many donors.

This receptor was identified in a woman younger than 30 in good health and CMV-seronegative. The rearrangement joins TRBV30 to TRBJ2-5; D is possibly TRBD1 (5 bases). Sequencing input: PBMCs. CDR3 in amino acids: CAWSRSGRETQYF. Written as DNA, the CDR3 is TGTGCCTGGAGTAGGTCAGGGCGAGAGACCCAGTACTTC. The full variable domain, in which reference TRBV30 and TRBJ2-5 provide the parts outside the CDR3, is SQTIHQWPATLVQPVGSPLSLECTVEGTSNPNLYWYRQAAGRGLQLLFYSVGIGQISSEVPQNLSASRPQDRQFILSSKKLLLSDSGFYLCAWSRSGRETQYFGPGTRLLVL.